The T cell receptor (beta chain) described here comes from a study of T cell responses to AZD1222 COVID-19 vaccine. General study findings and limits: The donor cohort was predominantly white British with a female majority, and clonal diversity may have been underestimated.

In germline, CDR1 is SNHLY, CDR2 FYNNEI. The CDR3 covers 13 residues. Trimming removed 6 bases at V and 1 base at J, with 6 bases between. Worth noting for this clone: No antigen is known for it.

Libraries were prepared by immunoSEQ multiplex PCR; TCRdb keeps only in-frame clonotypes and omits some of them. The table lists about 82,000 clones, 90% to 95% of them singletons. The chain has TRBV2 and TRBJ2-2; possible D gene TRBD2, 6 bases. The source material was peripheral blood, sampled on day 0 of AZD1222 vaccination. This receptor was obtained from an adult in good health. The CDR3 protein is CASREGNTGELFF. CDR3 in DNA: TGTGCCAGCAGGGAGGGGAACACCGGGGAGCTGTTTTTT.